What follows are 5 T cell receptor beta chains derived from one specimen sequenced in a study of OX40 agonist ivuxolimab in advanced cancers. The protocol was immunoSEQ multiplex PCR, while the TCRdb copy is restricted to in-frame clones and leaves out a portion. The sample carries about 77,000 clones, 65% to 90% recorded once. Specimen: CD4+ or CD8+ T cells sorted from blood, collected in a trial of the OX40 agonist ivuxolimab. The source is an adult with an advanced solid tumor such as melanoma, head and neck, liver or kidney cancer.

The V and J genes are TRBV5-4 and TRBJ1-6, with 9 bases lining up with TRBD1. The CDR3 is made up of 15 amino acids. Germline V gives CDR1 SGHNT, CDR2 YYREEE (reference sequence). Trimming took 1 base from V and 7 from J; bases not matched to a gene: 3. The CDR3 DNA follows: TGTGCCAGCAGCTTGCCCGGGACAGGGAATTCACCCCTCCACTTT. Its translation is CASSLPGTGNSPLHF.

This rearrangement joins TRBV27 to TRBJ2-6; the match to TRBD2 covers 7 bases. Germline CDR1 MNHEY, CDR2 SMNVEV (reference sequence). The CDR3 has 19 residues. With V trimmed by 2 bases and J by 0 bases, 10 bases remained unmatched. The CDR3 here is CASSLRDPGRDSGANVLTF. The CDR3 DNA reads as TGTGCCAGCAGTTTAAGGGATCCAGGGAGGGACTCTGGGGCCAACGTCCTGACTTTC.

The CDR3 region is CASSSRTLLGELFF. The DNA for the CDR3 is TGTGCCAGCAGCTCCCGGACTTTATTAGGGGAGCTGTTTTTT. This chain joins TRBV7-6 and TRBJ2-2; tentative D call: TRBD2 (5 bases). Germline CDR1 reads SGHVS; CDR2 reads FNYEAQ. This CDR3 has 14 amino acids. V lost 4 bases to trimming and J lost 8 bases, with 14 bases between them.

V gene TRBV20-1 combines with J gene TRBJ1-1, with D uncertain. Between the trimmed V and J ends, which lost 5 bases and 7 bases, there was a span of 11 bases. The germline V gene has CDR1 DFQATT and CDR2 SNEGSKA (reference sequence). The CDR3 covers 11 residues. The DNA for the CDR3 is TGCAGTGCTGCCGACGGAAGTGAAGCTTTCTTT. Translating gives CSAADGSEAFF.

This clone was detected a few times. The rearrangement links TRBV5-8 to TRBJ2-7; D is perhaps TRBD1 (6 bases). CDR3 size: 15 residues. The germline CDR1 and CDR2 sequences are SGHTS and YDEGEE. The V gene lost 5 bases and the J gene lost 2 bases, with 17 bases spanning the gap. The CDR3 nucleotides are TGTGCCAGCAGGAGATACCGGGACACTACCTACGAGCAGTACTTC. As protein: CASRRYRDTTYEQYF.